Listed below are T cell receptor beta chains from one sample, sequenced in a study of cytomegalovirus exposure and HLA in healthy donors. The assay was immunoSEQ multiplex PCR, and TCRdb's table has in-frame clones only and misses some. The sample totals 100,000 to 150,000 clones. Material: PBMCs. These receptor sequences come from a man aged 18-30 years in good health and CMV-seronegative. CDR3s include the opening cysteine and the closing phenylalanine or tryptophan. The order of the fields is J gene, D gene, V gene, CDR3 DNA, CDR3 protein. D genes are given only for firm matches.

TRBJ2-3 TRBD1 TRBV5-1 TGCGCCAGCAGTCACTGGGCCCGACAGGGGTCCGCAGATACGCAGTATTTT CASSHWARQGSADTQYF
TRBJ2-7 TRBD1 TRBV28 TGTGCCAGCAGTTTCAGTTCCGGGACAGGGGCCTACGAGCAGTACTTC CASSFSSGTGAYEQYF
TRBJ2-1 NA TRBV20-1 TGCAGTGCTAGAGTAAATGAGCAGTTCTTC CSARVNEQFF
TRBJ1-5 TRBD1 TRBV9 TGTGCCAGCAGCGCGGGACAGGGGTTTAATCAGCCCCAGCATTTT CASSAGQGFNQPQHF
TRBJ1-5 TRBD1 TRBV5-5 TGTGCCAGCAGCTTCCGACAGGGTGGAAATCAGCCCCAGCATTTT CASSFRQGGNQPQHF
TRBJ1-1 NA TRBV27 TGTGCCAGCAGTACGTACAGAGTGAACACTGAAGCTTTCTTT CASSTYRVNTEAFF
TRBJ1-2 TRBD1 TRBV19 TGTGCCAGTAGGAGGACAGGGAGTAACTATGGCTACACCTTC CASRRTGSNYGYTF
TRBJ2-1 NA TRBV5-8 TGTGCCAGCAGCTTCGGGGTGTACAATGAGCAGTTCTTC CASSFGVYNEQFF
TRBJ1-1 NA TRBV7-2 TGTGCCAGCAGCCCCCGGACAGCGCTGTTCACTGAAGCTTTCTTT CASSPRTALFTEAFF
TRBJ1-1 NA TRBV19 TGTGCCAGTAGTAGAGACACTGAAGCTTTCTTT CASSRDTEAFF
TRBJ1-3 TRBD1 TRBV5-1 TGCGCCAGCAGTTATGGACAGGGGGCCGGAAACACCATATATTTT CASSYGQGAGNTIYF
TRBJ2-2 NA TRBV6-4 TGTGCCAGCACAACAGGGATCGACACCGGGGAGCTGTTTTTT CASTTGIDTGELFF
TRBJ2-3 NA TRBV6-5 TGTGCCAGCAGTTCGATGGGTCTGAGGGCAGATACGCAGTATTTT CASSSMGLRADTQYF
TRBJ2-7 NA TRBV15 TGTGCCACCAGCAGAGATAGCAAGTATGAGCAGTACTTC CATSRDSKYEQYF
TRBJ1-4 TRBD1 TRBV4-1 TGCGCCAGCAGCCAGGGGGACAGCACTAATGAAAAACTGTTTTTT CASSQGDSTNEKLFF
TRBJ1-6 TRBD1 TRBV11-2 TGTGCCAGCACCTGGGGCAGGGGGTACGATTCACCCCTCCACTTT CASTWGRGYDSPLHF
TRBJ2-2 TRBD1 TRBV5-1 TGCGCCAGCAGCTTGATCCTAACAGGGGGCTCCACCGGGGAGCTGTTTTTT CASSLILTGGSTGELFF
TRBJ1-1 NA TRBV19 TGTGCCAGTAGTTTTAAATACACTGAAGCTTTCTTT CASSFKYTEAFF